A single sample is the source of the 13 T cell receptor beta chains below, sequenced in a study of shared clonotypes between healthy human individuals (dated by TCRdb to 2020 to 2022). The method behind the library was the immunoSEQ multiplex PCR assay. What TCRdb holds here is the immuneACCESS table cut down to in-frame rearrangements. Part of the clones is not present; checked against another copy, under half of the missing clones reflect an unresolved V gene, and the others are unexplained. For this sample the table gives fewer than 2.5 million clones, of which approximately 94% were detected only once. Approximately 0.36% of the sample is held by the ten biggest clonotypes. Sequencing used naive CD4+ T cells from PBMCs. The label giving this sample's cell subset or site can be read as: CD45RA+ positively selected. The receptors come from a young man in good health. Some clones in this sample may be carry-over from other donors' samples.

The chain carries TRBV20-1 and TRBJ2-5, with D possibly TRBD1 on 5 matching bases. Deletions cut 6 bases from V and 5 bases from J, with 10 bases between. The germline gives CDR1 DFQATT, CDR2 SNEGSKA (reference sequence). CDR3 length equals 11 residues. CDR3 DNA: TGCAGTGCGGACACCGCGGAGACCCAGTACTTC. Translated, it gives CSADTAETQYF.

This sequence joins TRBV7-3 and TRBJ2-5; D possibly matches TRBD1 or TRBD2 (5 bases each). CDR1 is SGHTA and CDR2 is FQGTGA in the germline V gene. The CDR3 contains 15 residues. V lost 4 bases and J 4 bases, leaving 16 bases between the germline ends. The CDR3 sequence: CASSYGTPGRETQYF. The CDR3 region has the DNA TGTGCCAGCAGCTACGGGACCCCGGGGCGAGAGACCCAGTACTTC.

The CDR3 nucleotides are TGTGCCAGCAGCTTATTGACAGGGTCCTCCTACGAGCAGTACTTC. Encoded protein: CASSLLTGSSYEQYF. The chain carries TRBV7-2 and TRBJ2-7; 7 nucleotides agree with TRBD1. The germline V gene has CDR1 SGHTA and CDR2 FQGNSA. This CDR3 has 15 residues. The V segment lost 2 bases and the J segment 0 bases; nucleotides outside the gene matches: 4.

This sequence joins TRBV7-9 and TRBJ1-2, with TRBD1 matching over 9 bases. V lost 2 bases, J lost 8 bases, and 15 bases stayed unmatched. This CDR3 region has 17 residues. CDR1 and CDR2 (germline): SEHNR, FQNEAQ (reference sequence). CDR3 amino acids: CASSLRTGDISSRGYTF. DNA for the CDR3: TGTGCCAGCAGCTTACGGACAGGGGATATCTCGAGTAGGGGCTACACCTTC.

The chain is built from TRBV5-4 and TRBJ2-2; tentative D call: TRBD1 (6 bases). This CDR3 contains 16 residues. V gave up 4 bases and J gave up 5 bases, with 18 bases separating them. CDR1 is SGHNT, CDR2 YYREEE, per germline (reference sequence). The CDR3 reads CASSRGHPRGTGELFF. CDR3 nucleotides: TGTGCCAGCAGCCGGGGACACCCCCGTGGGACCGGGGAGCTGTTTTTT.

The CDR3 DNA follows: TGTGCCAGCAGTTACCAGGGGTCGACCGGCACAGATACGCAGTATTTT. The encoded protein is CASSYQGSTGTDTQYF. This chain uses TRBV6-5 with TRBJ2-3; D is possibly TRBD1 (6 bases). This CDR3 region has 16 residues. Deletions cut 2 bases from V and 1 base from J, with 13 bases between. The germline gives CDR1 MNHEY, CDR2 SVGAGI.

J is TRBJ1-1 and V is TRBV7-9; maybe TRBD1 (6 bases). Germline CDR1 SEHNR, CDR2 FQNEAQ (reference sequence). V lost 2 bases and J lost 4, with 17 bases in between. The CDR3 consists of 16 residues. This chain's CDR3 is CASSLRPGQISTEAFF. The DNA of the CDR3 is TGTGCCAGCAGCTTAAGACCCGGACAGATTTCCACTGAAGCTTTCTTT. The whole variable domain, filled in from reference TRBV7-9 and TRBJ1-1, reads DTGVSQNPRHKITKRGQNVTFRCDPISEHNRLYWYRQTLGQGPEFLTYFQNEAQLEKSRLLSDRFSAERPKGSFSTLEIQRTEQGDSAMYLCASSLRPGQISTEAFFGQGTRLTVV.

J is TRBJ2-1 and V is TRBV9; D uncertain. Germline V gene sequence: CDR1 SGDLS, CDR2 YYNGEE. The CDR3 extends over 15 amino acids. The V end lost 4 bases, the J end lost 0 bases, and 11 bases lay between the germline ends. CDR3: CASSITRSSYNEQFF. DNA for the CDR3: TGTGCCAGCAGCATAACGAGGAGCTCCTACAATGAGCAGTTCTTC.

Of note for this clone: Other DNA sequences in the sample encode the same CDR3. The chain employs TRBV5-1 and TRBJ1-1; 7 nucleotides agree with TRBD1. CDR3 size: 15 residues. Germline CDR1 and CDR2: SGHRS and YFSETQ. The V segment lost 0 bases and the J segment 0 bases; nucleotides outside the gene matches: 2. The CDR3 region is CASSLEGGVNTEAFF. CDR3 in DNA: TGCGCCAGCAGCTTGGAAGGGGGCGTGAACACTGAAGCTTTCTTT.

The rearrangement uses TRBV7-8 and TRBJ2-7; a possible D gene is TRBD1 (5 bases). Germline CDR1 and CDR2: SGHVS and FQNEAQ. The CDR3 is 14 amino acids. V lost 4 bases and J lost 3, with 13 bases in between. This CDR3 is CASSSPGKSYEQYF. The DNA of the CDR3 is TGTGCCAGCAGCTCGCCAGGGAAGAGCTACGAGCAGTACTTC.

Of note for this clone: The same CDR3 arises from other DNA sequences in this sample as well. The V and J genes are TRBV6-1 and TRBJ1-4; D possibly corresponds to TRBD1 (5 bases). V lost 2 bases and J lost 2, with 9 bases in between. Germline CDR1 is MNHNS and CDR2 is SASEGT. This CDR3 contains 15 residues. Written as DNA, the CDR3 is TGTGCCAGCAGTGAAATAGGGGCTACTAATGAAAAACTGTTTTTT. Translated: CASSEIGATNEKLFF.

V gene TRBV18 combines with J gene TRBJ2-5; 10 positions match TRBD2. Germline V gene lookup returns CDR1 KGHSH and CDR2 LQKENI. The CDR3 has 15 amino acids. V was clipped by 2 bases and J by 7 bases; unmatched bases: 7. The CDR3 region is CASSPGLAEGGTQYF. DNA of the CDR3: TGTGCCAGCTCACCAGGACTAGCGGAGGGCGGGACCCAGTACTTC.

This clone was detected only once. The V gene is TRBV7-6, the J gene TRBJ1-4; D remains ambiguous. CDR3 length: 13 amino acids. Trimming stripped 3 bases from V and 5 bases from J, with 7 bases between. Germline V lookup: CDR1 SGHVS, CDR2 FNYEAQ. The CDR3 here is CASSFGGNEKLFF. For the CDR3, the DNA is TGTGCCAGCAGCTTCGGCGGAAATGAAAAACTGTTTTTT.